This T cell receptor beta chain was recorded in a study of blood T cell repertoires in COVID-19. Study-level information: Sites across the United States, Italy and Spain contributed samples from acute and convalescent COVID-19.

The V and J ends lost 8 bases and 6 bases, in that order; junction bases with no gene match: 9. The CDR3 extends over 13 amino acids. Data came from immunoSEQ multiplex PCR; TCRdb stores just in-frame clones and leaves some out. The data show about 330,000 clones, roughly 87% seen once. This clonotype was obtained from a man aged 25-40 years with COVID-19, enrolled during active disease. Sequenced input: peripheral blood. The gene calls are TRBV12-3 or TRBV12-4 and TRBJ1-1; TRBD1 matches at 7 bases. The CDR3 loop reads CASQQGRLPEAFF. The CDR3 DNA reads TGTGCCAGCCAACAGGGGCGGTTGCCTGAAGCTTTCTTT.